This T cell receptor beta chain comes out of a study of blood T cell repertoires in COVID-19. Study details: Italy, Spain and the United States were the sources of the convalescent and acute COVID-19 samples. T cells, B-cell-depleted T cells, or PBMCs supplied cDNA or gDNA.

Germline CDR1 and CDR2: SGHDT and YYEEEE. The V gene lost 0 bases and the J gene lost 5 bases, with 11 bases spanning the gap. This CDR3 contains 14 residues. Authors' data handling: Nucleated cell counts were estimated from reference gene primer amplification. The table came from immunoSEQ multiplex PCR; TCRdb's copy has only in-frame clones and leaves some out. The V and J calls and clone size are taken from that table; D and trimming were inferred from the DNA. Of more than 300,000 clones listed, around nine tenths are singletons. Sequencing used peripheral blood. The chain uses TRBV5-6 and TRBJ1-2, with D possibly TRBD1 on 5 matching bases. This clonotype was sampled from a woman younger than 35 who had recovered from COVID-19. The DNA of the CDR3 is TGTGCCAGCAGCTTGGAGGGCAGGGCTTATGGCTACACCTTC. It is translated as CASSLEGRAYGYTF.